This note documents a single T cell receptor (beta chain) sequence. Its antigen specificity is not known. No base quality information exists; no much larger clone differs at one position. These data belong to a study of molecular identifiers for immune sequencing clone quantification (dated by TCRdb to the late 2010s). With respect to the entire study: For a replicate experiment, the RNA from either approximately 20,000 or 100,000 naive CD8 T cells was divided into five aliquots, and four of those aliquots went on to sequencing. This methods study used CD8 T cells to benchmark TCR RNA copy counting and molecular-identifier clustering-based TCR repertoire sequencing (MIDCIRS). On the study overall, not on this receptor specifically: The naive libraries included spiked-in Jurkat TCR RNA (roughly nine copies' worth), and this Jurkat TCR RNA is not part of the donor repertoire. When barcode sub-clustering was omitted, TCR diversity was inflated by chimeric consensus sequences, with chimeras reaching as high as 47%. About 3 recovered TCR RNA copies per cell were obtained by modeling, versus around 10 by digital PCR, implying a capture efficiency of 25% to 30%. In CMV-specific effector cells, over 98% of molecules were held by clones above 20 RNA copies, whereas under 1% of molecules were held by such clones in naive cells. Spiked-in Jurkat TCR RNA equivalent to a single cell was reported to be detectable even among approximately 1 million naive CD8 T cells. Identical TCR molecules sharing a barcode could cause highly expanded clone sizes to be underestimated.

V and J are truncated by 2 bases and 3 bases respectively, leaving an intervening sequence of 17 bases. Including cysteine and phenylalanine, the CDR3 has 17 amino acids. The retained sequence is limited to the CDR3, 51 bases, with the frame set at the first base. Receptor libraries were prepared by PCR. The data were produced on an Illumina HiSeq 4000. Bulk TCR libraries were generated as previously described, with the TCR primers listed in Table S5 used. The Qiagen AllPrep DNA/RNA kit was used to purify total RNA. Reads from multiple sequencing runs of the same library were pooled before analysis. Regarding the original processing steps: Reads were retained only if an exact TCR constant sequence was present, and the retained reads were trimmed to 150 nt and grouped according to their 12-nt molecular barcodes. Within each barcode group, reads were sub-clustered at a 15% Levenshtein threshold, and quality-weighted consensus sequences were built per RNA molecule. Non-functional sequences were removed, as were lower-count sequences one edit away from another. Based on a fit of two negative binomial distributions, barcode sub-clusters having less than 20% of the maximum read count were discarded. TCRdb trimmed public reads at Q25 via fastp, called clones via MiXCR and kept in-frame beta chains. CDR3 protein sequences are deduplicated, and each keeps its most common genes and DNA. The V and J calls were determined by TCRdb, not by the authors. The sample contains about 510,000 distinct CDR3 sequences, about 22% of them found a single time. The ten top clones hold 0.84% of the sample.

Naive CD8 T cell libraries were made from approximately 20,000 to 1,000,000 sorted cells using 10%, 30% or 50% of purified RNA. Naive CD8 T cells were FACS-sorted as CD8+CD4-CCR7+CD45RA+ on a BD FACSAria II into RLT Plus buffer. To test detection sensitivity, Jurkat RNA equivalent to approximately nine TCR copies was spiked into samples of roughly 17,000-1,000,000 naive CD8 T cells. CD8 T cells were enriched using RosetteSep CD8+ T Cell Enrichment Cocktail and Ficoll-Paque, and the enriched cells then underwent ACK red cell lysis. This TCR was sampled from a human donor in good health. Some libraries in this study had Jurkat cell RNA spiked in. Sample: naive CD8+ T cells from blood, with Jurkat cell RNA spiked in. The cell subset or site tag for this specimen amounts to: FACS-sorted CD8+CD4-CCR7+CD45RA+ naive T cells. The rearranged segments are TRBV12-3 or TRBV12-4 and TRBJ1-3; TRBD1 could be the D gene, as 6 bases match. The CDR3 loop reads CASSLLEAGVRGNTIYF. At the DNA level, the sequence is TGTGCCAGCAGTTTATTAGAGGCAGGGGTTCGTGGAAACACCATATATTTT.